This T cell receptor beta chain was obtained from a study of Ad26.COV2.S vaccination and SARS-CoV-2 variants. Across the whole study: The donor was enrolled in the Ad26.COV2.S arm of the COV1001 trial. Points from the study as a whole: Non-spike TCR breadth was similar in vaccine and placebo recipients. After vaccination, substantial breadth of spike-specific CD8+ and CD4+ responses was reported.

Comment on this clone: Its antigen remains unknown.

Treatment in this sample: 15 to 20 received Ad26.COV2.S at low or high dose, single or two shots; roughly five received placebo; per-sample allocation not given. The samples date from day 63 after the first vaccine or placebo injection. Vaccination employed an Ad26 vector expressing the Wuhan-strain SARS-CoV-2 spike. This CDR3 has 12 amino acids. Deletions cut 6 bases from V and 4 bases from J, with 8 bases between. The germline V gene encodes CDR1 SGHRS and CDR2 YFSETQ. Libraries were prepared by immunoSEQ multiplex PCR; TCRdb keeps only in-frame clonotypes and omits some of them. The sample has over 400,000 clones; about 90% are singletons.

The sample was peripheral blood, taken in a trial of Ad26.COV2.S vaccine versus placebo. V and J are TRBV5-1 and TRBJ2-1, with D possibly being TRBD1 (6 bases). This clonotype was sampled from a person aged 18 to 65 who received the Ad26.COV2.S COVID-19 vaccine or a placebo. DNA of the CDR3: TGCGCCAGCAACGGACAGTACAATGAGCAGTTCTTC. This translates into CASNGQYNEQFF. Variable domain in full (rest from reference TRBV5-1 and TRBJ2-1): KAGVTQTPRYLIKTRGQQVTLSCSPISGHRSVSWYQQTPGQGLQFLFEYFSETQRNKGNFPGRFSGRQFSNSRSEMNVSTLELGDSALYLCASNGQYNEQFFGPGTRLTVL.